The present TCR beta chain was sequenced within a study of blood T cell repertoires in COVID-19. Study-wide background: T cells, B-cell-depleted T cells, or PBMCs supplied cDNA or gDNA.

Sequencing used immunoSEQ multiplex PCR; TCRdb keeps in-frame clones, though not all of them. The profile shows fewer than 250,000 clones, roughly nine tenths of them singletons. Material for sequencing was PBMCs or T cells enriched from blood (not recorded which). This TCR came from a woman aged 18-35 years who had recovered from COVID-19.

The CDR3 DNA reads TGTGCCAGCAGTGAGACTAGCGGGGGGGCCGGGGAGCTGTTTTTT. Amino acids: CASSETSGGAGELFF. The rearrangement joins TRBV6-1 to TRBJ2-2; 14 bases match TRBD2. Germline CDR1 and CDR2: MNHNS and SASEGT. The CDR3 spans 15 residues. Unmatched junction bases numbered 0, after V lost 3 bases and J lost 6 bases.